The rows below give T cell receptor beta chains drawn from one sample of a study of PD-1 blockade in mismatch repair-deficient tumors. Some clones are missing from TCRdb's copy, which holds only in-frame ones; the method was immunoSEQ multiplex PCR. The table records some 25,000 clones, approximately 84% of them present only once. Sample: PBMCs, taken before pembrolizumab treatment. These TCRs come from an adult with mismatch repair-deficient cancer. The CDR3 runs from the conserved cysteine through the conserved F or W.

v_call: TRBV18
cdr3_aa: CASSYGQGYGEAFF

v_call: TRBV29-1
cdr3_aa: CSVEEGFNQPQHF

v_call: TRBV5-1
cdr3_aa: CASRLAGGLFGEQYF

v_call: TRBV5-1
cdr3_aa: CASSFPGLAGQETQYF

v_call: TRBV4-1
cdr3_aa: CASSRGRVAGRYEQFF

v_call: TRBV28
cdr3_aa: CASSLFGTLENYGYTF

v_call: TRBV19
cdr3_aa: CASSPGQWSSYEQYF

v_call: TRBV7-9
cdr3_aa: CASSQQGSGANVLTF

v_call: TRBV28
cdr3_aa: CASKIVGVPASTEAFF

v_call: TRBV7-9
cdr3_aa: CASSFSGTSGRGLYEQYF

v_call: TRBV5-1
cdr3_aa: CASSLVLGTELYEQYF

v_call: TRBV6-1
cdr3_aa: CASSSRDSYEQYF

v_call: TRBV4-1
cdr3_aa: CASSHLQLVRAYEAFF

v_call: TRBV15
cdr3_aa: CATSSGGVEQYF

v_call: TRBV27
cdr3_aa: CASSPGTGGDTEAFF

v_call: TRBV5-1
cdr3_aa: CASSLELAANEQFF

v_call: TRBV4-1
cdr3_aa: CASSQDGWTRASGSAEQYF

v_call: TRBV19
cdr3_aa: CASSMSASGSSGANVLTF

v_call: TRBV7-2
cdr3_aa: CASSAPAQGNNEQFF

v_call: TRBV15
cdr3_aa: CATSREVAGRAYEQYF

v_call: TRBV6-5
cdr3_aa: CATGGGTSGRGQYF

v_call: TRBV4-1
cdr3_aa: CASSQPGLGQGTSYEQYF

v_call: TRBV5-1
cdr3_aa: CASSPGLAEEQYF

v_call: TRBV29-1
cdr3_aa: CSVSYSATSYEQYF